The present TCR beta chain was sequenced within a study of cytomegalovirus exposure and HLA in healthy donors. Study-wide points: The study designated roughly 150 TCR beta chains cytomegalovirus-associated. Per a later analysis, HLA-associated TCR beta chains showed more clonal expansion than other, equally common TCR beta chains. It was assumed in the presence/absence analyses that sequencing depth was roughly uniform across donors.

All the people who gave samples were healthy bone marrow donors. About this clone itself: What it binds is unknown.

Primers included in the PCR were 60 Vbeta and 13 Jbeta primers. Clones were sequenced by immunoSEQ multiplex PCR, and TCRdb holds only the in-frame ones, with some missing. This sample has roughly 100,000 clones, with about 70% found just once. CDR3 length: 16 residues. Looked up from germline, CDR1 is SGDLS and CDR2 is YYNGEE. Germline trimming cut 4 bases from V and 6 bases from J; bases unmatched to any gene: 12. The rearrangement uses TRBV9 and TRBJ2-1; TRBD2 agrees at 8 bases. The TCR originated in a man aged 25-40 years in good health and CMV-seronegative. What was sequenced was PBMCs. CDR3 protein: CASSYKPGLAVNEQFF. DNA of the CDR3: TGTGCCAGCAGCTATAAACCAGGACTAGCTGTCAATGAGCAGTTCTTC.